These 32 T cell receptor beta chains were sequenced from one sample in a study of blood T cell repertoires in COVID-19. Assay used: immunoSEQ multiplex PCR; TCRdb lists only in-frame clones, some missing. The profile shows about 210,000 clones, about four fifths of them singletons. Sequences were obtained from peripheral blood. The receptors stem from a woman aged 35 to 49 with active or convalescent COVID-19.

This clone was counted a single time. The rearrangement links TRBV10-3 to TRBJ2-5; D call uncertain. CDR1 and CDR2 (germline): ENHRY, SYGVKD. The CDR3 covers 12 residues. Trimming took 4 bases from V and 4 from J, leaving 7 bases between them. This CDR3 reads CAISASRETQYF. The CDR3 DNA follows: TGTGCCATCAGTGCGAGTCGAGAGACCCAGTACTTC.

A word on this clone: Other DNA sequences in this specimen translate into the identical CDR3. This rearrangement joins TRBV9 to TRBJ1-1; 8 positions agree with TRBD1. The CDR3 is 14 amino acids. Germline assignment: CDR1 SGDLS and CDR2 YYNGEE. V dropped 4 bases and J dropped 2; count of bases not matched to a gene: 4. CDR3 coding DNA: TGTGCCAGCAGCCCAGGGACAGGAAACACTGAAGCTTTCTTT. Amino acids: CASSPGTGNTEAFF.

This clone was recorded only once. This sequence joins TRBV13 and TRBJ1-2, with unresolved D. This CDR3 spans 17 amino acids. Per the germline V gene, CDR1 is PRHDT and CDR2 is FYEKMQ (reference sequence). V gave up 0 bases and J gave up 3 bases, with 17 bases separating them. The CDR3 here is CASSLGPISSVDYGYTF. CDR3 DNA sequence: TGTGCCAGCAGCTTAGGTCCTATTTCTTCCGTTGACTATGGCTACACCTTC.

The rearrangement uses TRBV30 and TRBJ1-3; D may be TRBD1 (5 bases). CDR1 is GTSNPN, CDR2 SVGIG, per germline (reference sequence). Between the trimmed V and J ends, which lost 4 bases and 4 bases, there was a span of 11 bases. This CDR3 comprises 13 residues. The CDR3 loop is CAWKRGAGNTIYF. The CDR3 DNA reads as TGTGCCTGGAAAAGGGGTGCCGGAAACACCATATATTTT.

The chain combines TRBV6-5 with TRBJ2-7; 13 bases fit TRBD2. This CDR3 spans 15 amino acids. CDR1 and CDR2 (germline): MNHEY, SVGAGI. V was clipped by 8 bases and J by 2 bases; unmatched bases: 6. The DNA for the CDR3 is TGTGCCAGCCTTCCTGGGACTAGCGGGACCTACGAGCAGTACTTC. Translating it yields CASLPGTSGTYEQYF.

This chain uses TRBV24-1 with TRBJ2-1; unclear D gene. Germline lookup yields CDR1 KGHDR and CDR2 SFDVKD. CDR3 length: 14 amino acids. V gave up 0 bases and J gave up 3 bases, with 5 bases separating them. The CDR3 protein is CATSDLADYNEQFF. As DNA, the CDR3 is TGTGCCACCAGTGATTTGGCAGACTACAATGAGCAGTTCTTC.

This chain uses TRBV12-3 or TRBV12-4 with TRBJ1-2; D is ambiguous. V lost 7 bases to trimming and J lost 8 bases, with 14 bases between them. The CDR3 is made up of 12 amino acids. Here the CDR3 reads CASNRASGGYTF. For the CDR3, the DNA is TGTGCCAGCAATAGGGCCAGCGGAGGCTACACCTTC.

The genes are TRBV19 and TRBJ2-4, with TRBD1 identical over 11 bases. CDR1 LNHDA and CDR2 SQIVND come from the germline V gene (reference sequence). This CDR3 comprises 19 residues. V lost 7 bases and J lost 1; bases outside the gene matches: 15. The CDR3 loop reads CASTTGTGGLLMAKNIQYF. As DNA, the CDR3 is TGTGCCAGTACCACTGGGACAGGGGGTCTCCTCATGGCCAAAAACATTCAGTACTTC.

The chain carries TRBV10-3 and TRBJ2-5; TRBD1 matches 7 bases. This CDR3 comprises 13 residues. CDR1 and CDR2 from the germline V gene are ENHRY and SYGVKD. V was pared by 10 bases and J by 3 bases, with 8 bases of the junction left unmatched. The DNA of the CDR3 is TGTGCCACCCTGGGACAGAGTGAAGAGACCCAGTACTTC. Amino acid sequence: CATLGQSEETQYF.

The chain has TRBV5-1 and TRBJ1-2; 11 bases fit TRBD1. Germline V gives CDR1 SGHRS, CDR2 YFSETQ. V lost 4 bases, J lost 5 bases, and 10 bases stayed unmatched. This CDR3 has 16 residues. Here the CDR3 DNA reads TGCGCCAGCAGCATTGCCGGGACAGGGGGAAGATATGGCTACACCTTC. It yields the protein CASSIAGTGGRYGYTF.

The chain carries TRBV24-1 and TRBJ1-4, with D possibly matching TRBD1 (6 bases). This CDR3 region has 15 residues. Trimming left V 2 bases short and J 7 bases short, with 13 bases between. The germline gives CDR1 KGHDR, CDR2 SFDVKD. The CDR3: CATSDSQGWSEKLFF. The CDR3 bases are TGTGCCACCAGTGATTCTCAGGGGTGGTCTGAAAAACTGTTTTTT.

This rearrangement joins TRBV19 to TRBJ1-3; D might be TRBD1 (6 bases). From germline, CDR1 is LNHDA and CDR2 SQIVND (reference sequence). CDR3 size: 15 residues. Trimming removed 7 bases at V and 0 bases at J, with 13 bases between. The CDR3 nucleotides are TGTGCCAGTACCACGGACAGTAGCTCTGGAAACACCATATATTTT. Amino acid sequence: CASTTDSSSGNTIYF.

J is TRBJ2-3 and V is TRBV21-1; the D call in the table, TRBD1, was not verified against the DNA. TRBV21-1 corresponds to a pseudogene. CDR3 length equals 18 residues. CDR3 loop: CASSKPGQPYGGSDTQYF. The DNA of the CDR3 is TGTGCCAGCAGCAAGCCGGGACAGCCGTATGGAGGATCAGATACGCAGTATTTT.

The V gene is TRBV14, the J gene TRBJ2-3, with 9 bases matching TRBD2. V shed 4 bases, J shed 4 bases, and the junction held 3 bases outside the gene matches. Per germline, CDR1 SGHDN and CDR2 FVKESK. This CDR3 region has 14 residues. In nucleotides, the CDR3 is TGTGCCAGCAGCCTAGCGGGAGCGGCAGATACGCAGTATTTT. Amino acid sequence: CASSLAGAADTQYF.

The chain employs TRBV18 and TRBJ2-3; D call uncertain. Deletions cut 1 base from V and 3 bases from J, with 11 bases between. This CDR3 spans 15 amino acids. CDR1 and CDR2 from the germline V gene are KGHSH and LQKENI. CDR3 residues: CASSPLKAATDTQYF. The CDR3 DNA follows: TGTGCCAGCTCACCACTAAAAGCCGCAACAGATACGCAGTATTTT.

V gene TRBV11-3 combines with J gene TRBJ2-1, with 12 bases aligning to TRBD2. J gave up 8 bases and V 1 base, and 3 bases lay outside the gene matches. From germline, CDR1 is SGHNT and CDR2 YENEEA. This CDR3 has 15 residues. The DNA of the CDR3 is TGTGCCAGCAGCTTAGTACTAGCGGGAGGATATGAGCAGTTCTTC. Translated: CASSLVLAGGYEQFF.

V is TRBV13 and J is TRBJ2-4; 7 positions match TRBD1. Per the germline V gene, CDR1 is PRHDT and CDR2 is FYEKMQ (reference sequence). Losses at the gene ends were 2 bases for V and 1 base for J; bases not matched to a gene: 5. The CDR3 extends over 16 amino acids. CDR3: CASSLPGQEAKNIQYF. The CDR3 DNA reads TGTGCCAGCAGCTTACCCGGACAGGAGGCCAAAAACATTCAGTACTTC.

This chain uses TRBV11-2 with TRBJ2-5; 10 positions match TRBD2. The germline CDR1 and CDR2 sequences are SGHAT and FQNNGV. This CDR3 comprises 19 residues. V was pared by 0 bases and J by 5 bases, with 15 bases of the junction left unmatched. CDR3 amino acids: CASSLDWLGSGRAGETQYF. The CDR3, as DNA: TGTGCCAGCAGCTTAGATTGGTTGGGAAGCGGGAGGGCGGGGGAGACCCAGTACTTC.

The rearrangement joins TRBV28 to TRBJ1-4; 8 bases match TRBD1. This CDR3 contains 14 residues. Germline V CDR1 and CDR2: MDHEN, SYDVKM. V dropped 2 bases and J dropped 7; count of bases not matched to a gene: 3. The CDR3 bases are TGTGCCAGCAGTTTAGTGCAGGGGGCTGAAAAACTGTTTTTT. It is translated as CASSLVQGAEKLFF.

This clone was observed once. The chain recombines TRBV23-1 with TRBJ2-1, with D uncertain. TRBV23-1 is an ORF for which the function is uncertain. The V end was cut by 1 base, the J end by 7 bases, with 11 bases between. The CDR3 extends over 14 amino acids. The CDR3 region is CASSQLMVRNEQFF. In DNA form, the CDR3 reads TGCGCCAGCAGTCAATTGATGGTCCGGAATGAGCAGTTCTTC.

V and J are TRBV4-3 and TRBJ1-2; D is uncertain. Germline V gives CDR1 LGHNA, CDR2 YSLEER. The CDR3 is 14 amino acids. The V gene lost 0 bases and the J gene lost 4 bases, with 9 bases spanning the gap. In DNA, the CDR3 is TGCGCCAGCAGCCAAGATAGGAGCGGCTATGGCTACACCTTC. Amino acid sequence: CASSQDRSGYGYTF.

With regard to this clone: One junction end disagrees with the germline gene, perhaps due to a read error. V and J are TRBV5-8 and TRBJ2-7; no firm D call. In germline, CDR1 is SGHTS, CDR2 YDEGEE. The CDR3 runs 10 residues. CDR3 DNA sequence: TGTGCCAGCACCCGCCACAGCTGGGACTTC. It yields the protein CASTRHSWDF.

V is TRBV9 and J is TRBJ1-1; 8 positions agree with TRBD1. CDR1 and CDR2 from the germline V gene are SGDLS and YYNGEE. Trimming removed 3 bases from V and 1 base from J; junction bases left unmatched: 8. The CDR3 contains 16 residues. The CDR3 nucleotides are TGTGCCAGCAGCGCCTGGACAGGGACGGAGAACACTGAAGCTTTCTTT. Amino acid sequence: CASSAWTGTENTEAFF.

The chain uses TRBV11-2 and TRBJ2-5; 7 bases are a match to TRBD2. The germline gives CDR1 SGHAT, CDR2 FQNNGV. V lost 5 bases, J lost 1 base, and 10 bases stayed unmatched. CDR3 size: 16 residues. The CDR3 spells CASSRGSGVGQETQYF. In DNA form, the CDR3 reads TGTGCCAGCAGCCGGGGAAGCGGGGTAGGCCAAGAGACCCAGTACTTC.

In nucleotides, the CDR3 is TGTGCCAGCAGTTACTCGAGACAGGGTCAGGTTGAAGCTTTCTTT. It yields the protein CASSYSRQGQVEAFF. The V call is TRBV6-2 or TRBV6-3, the J call TRBJ1-1; 7 positions match TRBD1. V lost 0 bases to trimming and J lost 7 bases; unmatched junction nucleotides: 8. Germline CDR1 MNHEY, CDR2 SVGEGT. CDR3 length: 15 residues.

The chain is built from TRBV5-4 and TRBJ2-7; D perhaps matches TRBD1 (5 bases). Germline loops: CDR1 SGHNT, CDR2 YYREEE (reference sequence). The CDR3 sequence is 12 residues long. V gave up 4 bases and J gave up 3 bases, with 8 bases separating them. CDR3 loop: CASSQGGYEQYF. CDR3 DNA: TGTGCCAGCAGCCAGGGCGGCTACGAGCAGTACTTC.

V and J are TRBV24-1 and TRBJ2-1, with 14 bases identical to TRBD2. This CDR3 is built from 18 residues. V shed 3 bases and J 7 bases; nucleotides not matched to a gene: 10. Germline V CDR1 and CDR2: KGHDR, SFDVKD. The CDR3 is CATSDPGLAGGSGNEQFF. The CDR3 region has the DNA TGTGCCACCAGTGATCCCGGACTAGCGGGAGGTTCTGGGAATGAGCAGTTCTTC.

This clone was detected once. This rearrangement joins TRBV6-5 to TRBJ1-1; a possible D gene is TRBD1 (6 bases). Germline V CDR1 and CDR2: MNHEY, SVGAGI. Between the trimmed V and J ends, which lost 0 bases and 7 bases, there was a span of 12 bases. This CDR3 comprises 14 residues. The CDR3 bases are TGTGCCAGCAGTTACTCAACAGGGCAGATTGAAGCTTTCTTT. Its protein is CASSYSTGQIEAFF.

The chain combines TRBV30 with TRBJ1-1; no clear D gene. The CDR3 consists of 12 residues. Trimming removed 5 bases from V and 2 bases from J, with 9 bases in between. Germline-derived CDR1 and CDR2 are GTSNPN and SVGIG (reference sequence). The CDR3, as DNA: TGTGCCTGGGGTCAGGTTAACACTGAAGCTTTCTTT. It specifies CAWGQVNTEAFF.

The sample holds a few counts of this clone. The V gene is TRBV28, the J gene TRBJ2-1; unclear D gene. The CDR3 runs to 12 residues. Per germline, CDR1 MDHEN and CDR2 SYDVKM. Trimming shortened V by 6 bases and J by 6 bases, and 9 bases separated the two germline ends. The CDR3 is CASSPPVNEQFF. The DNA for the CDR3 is TGTGCCAGCAGCCCCCCCGTCAATGAGCAGTTCTTC. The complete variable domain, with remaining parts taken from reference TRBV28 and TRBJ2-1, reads DVKVTQSSRYLVKRTGEKVFLECVQDMDHENMFWYRQDPGLGLRLIYFSYDVKMKEKGDIPEGYSVSREKKERFSLILESASTNQTSMYLCASSPPVNEQFFGPGTRLTVL.

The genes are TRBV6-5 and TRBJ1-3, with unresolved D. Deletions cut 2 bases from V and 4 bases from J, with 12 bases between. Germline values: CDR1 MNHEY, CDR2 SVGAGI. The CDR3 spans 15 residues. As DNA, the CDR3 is TGTGCCAGCAGTTACGAGGGCATACTAGGAAACACCATATATTTT. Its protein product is CASSYEGILGNTIYF.

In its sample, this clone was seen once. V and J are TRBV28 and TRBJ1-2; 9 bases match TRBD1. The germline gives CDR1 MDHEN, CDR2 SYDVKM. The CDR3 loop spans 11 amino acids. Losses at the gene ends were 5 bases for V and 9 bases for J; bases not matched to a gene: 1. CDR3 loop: CASSTGGRYTF. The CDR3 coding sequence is TGTGCCAGCAGTACAGGGGGCCGCTACACCTTC.